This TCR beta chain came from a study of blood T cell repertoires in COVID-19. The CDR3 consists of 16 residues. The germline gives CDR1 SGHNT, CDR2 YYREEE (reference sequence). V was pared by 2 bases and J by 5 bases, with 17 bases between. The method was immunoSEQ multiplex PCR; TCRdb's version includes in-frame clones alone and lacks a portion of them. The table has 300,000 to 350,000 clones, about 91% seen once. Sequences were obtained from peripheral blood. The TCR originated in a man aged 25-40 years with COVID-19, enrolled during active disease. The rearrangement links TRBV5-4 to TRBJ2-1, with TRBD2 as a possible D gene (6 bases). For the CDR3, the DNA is TGTGCCAGCAGCTTCGGTTTGACGGGGGTTGACAATGAGCAGTTCTTC. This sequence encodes CASSFGLTGVDNEQFF.